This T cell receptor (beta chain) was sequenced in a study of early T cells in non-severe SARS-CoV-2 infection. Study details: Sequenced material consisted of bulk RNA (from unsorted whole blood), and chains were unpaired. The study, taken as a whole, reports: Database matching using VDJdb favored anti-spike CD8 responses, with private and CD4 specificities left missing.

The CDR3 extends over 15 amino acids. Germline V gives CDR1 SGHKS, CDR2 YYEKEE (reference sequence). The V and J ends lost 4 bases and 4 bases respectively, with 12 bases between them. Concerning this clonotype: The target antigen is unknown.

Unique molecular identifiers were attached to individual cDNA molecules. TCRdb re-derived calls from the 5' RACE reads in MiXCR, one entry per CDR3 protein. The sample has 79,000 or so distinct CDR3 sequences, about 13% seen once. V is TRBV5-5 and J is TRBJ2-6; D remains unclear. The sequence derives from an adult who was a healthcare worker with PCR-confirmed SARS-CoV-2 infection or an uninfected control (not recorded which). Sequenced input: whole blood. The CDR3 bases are TGTGCCAGCAGCCCAGAGCTCCCGGGGGCCAACGTCCTGACTTTC. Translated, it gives CASSPELPGANVLTF.